These 21 T cell receptor beta chains originate from one sample sequenced in a study of tumor-infiltrating lymphocytes in primary liver carcinoma. Blood RNA was derived from unsorted whole blood, and germline DNA was extracted too. Production of TCR beta cDNA used 500 ng total RNA together with a constant-region primer. Library construction for TCR beta comprised three nested multiplex PCR rounds performed with slightly modified ARM-PCR. Researchers ran the first two PCR rounds for about 11 cycles each with TRBV1-TRBV30 forward primers and a C-beta reverse primer. Via MiXCR, TCRdb re-called the multiplex PCR reads, giving one row per CDR3 protein. The table shows approximately 320,000 distinct CDR3 sequences, with roughly 60% occurring only once. Material for sequencing was peripheral blood. The receptors shown here come from a woman under 40 with primary liver carcinoma and hepatitis B virus infection.

To note about this clonotype: At one end the junction does not follow the germline gene, possibly because of a read error. The chain has TRBV29-1 and TRBJ2-1; 7 nucleotides line up with TRBD2. This CDR3 has 16 residues. Germline CDR1 and CDR2: SQVTM and ANQGSEA. The CDR3 spells CSTTKAIGGSSHEQFF. The CDR3 DNA follows: TGCAGCACTACTAAAGCGATTGGCGGGAGCTCACATGAACAGTTCTTC.

A remark on this clonotype: A read error may explain this, as a much larger clone is one base away. The chain uses TRBV4-1 and TRBJ2-1; D is possibly TRBD2 (6 bases). This CDR3 spans 16 amino acids. Per germline, CDR1 MGHRA and CDR2 YSYEKL. CDR3 residues: CVSSQVPWGGDNEQFF. The CDR3 DNA sequence: TGCGTCAGCAGCCAAGTCCCCTGGGGAGGTGACAATGAGCAGTTCTTC.

The chain combines TRBV7-9 with TRBJ2-1; no reliable D call. The CDR3 totals 13 residues. CDR1 SEHNR and CDR2 FQNEAQ come from the germline V gene (reference sequence). V was clipped by 8 bases and J by 5 bases, with 13 bases between them. CDR3 in amino acids: CASYGPRDNEQFF. The CDR3 DNA sequence: TGTGCCAGCTACGGGCCCCGCGACAATGAGCAGTTCTTC.

This clonotype was seen a handful of times. The genes are TRBV6-1 and TRBJ2-7; the D is unclear. The CDR3 runs to 13 residues. Germline CDR1 and CDR2: MNHNS and SASEGT. Trimming pared 2 bases from V and 1 base from J, leaving 6 bases between. The chain's CDR3 is CASSEQESYEQYF. DNA of the CDR3: TGTGCCAGCAGTGAACAGGAGTCCTACGAGCAGTACTTC.

Worth noting for this clonotype: At one end, the junction sequence differs from germline, possibly due to a read error. This chain uses TRBV6-5 with TRBJ2-3; D remains ambiguous. The CDR3 runs 15 residues. The germline CDR1 and CDR2 sequences are MNHEY and SVGAGI. The CDR3 nucleotides read TGTGCCGGCAGTTACTCTTACGGCGGCATAGATACGCAGTATTTT. Residues: CAGSYSYGGIDTQYF.

The CDR3 region has the DNA TGCGCCAGCAGACCAGGGGTGAGTTCCTACAATGAGCAGTTCTTC. This codes for CASRPGVSSYNEQFF. The genes are TRBV5-1 and TRBJ2-1; TRBD1 might be the D (6 bases). Between the trimmed V and J ends, which lost 5 bases and 1 base, there was a span of 13 bases. Per germline, CDR1 SGHRS and CDR2 YFSETQ. The CDR3 loop spans 15 amino acids.

This chain joins TRBV4-1 and TRBJ2-2, with 12 nucleotides matching TRBD2. Trimming cost V 7 bases and J 3 bases; bases outside gene matches: 12. Germline V gene sequence: CDR1 MGHRA, CDR2 YSYEKL. This CDR3 comprises 18 residues. The CDR3: CASNQGASGRADTGELFF. In nucleotides, the CDR3 is TGCGCCAGCAATCAGGGGGCTAGCGGGAGGGCCGACACCGGGGAGCTGTTTTTT.

This chain connects TRBV30 to TRBJ1-2; weak D call: TRBD1 (6 bases). The germline CDR1 and CDR2 sequences are GTSNPN and SVGIG (reference sequence). With 5 bases removed from V and 2 bases from J, the gap between germline ends came to 9 bases. The CDR3 runs 12 residues. DNA for the CDR3: TGTGCCTGGTCTACAGGGAACTATGGCTACACCTTC. Protein: CAWSTGNYGYTF.

As concerns this clonotype: A much larger clone lies one base from this, so it may be a read error. The CDR3 loop reads CASSQVAGVNEQFF. CDR3 coding DNA: TGCGCCAGCAGCCAAGTAGCGGGAGTAAATGAGCAGTTCTTC. The gene calls are TRBV4-1 and TRBJ2-1, with 9 positions matching TRBD2. Germline loops: CDR1 MGHRA, CDR2 YSYEKL. This CDR3 region has 14 residues. V gave up 1 base and J gave up 7 bases; unmatched junction bases: 2.

The J gene is TRBJ2-5, the V gene TRBV30; tentative D call: TRBD2 (5 bases). The V end lost 2 bases, the J end lost 10 bases, and 11 bases lay between the germline ends. The CDR3 sequence is 11 residues long. Germline V CDR1 and CDR2: GTSNPN, SVGIG (reference sequence). The DNA for the CDR3 is TGTGCCTGGAGTTTCGAGGGAATCCAGTACTTC. As protein: CAWSFEGIQYF.

This clonotype came up a few times. This clone may be a read error of a much larger clone one base away. This chain uses TRBV29-1 with TRBJ2-7, with D tentatively TRBD1 or TRBD2 (5 bases each). CDR3 length: 14 residues. Germline V gene lookup returns CDR1 SQVTM and CDR2 ANQGSEA. CDR3 nucleotides: TGCCCCGGGCTGGGGGAGCCGCGCTCCTACGAGCAGTACTTC. Protein product: CPGLGEPRSYEQYF.

A note on this clonotype: Just one base apart from a much larger clone, this may be a read error. No conserved phenylalanine or tryptophan is present at the end of the CDR3, so a read error is the likely explanation. This chain connects TRBV4-2 to TRBJ2-7; D is uncertain. Germline V gene lookup returns CDR1 LGHNA and CDR2 YNFKEQ. The CDR3 consists of 13 residues. Trimming removed 0 bases from V and 7 bases from J, with 10 bases in between. CDR3 in amino acids: CASSQDWPREQYS. In DNA, the CDR3 is TGTGCCAGCAGCCAAGATTGGCCTCGAGAGCAGTACTCC.

This rearrangement joins TRBV5-5 to TRBJ1-5, with 10 nucleotides matching TRBD1. The V gene end was trimmed by 0 bases and the J gene end by 7 bases; junction bases not matched to a gene: 4. This CDR3 region has 15 residues. Germline loops: CDR1 SGHKS, CDR2 YYEKEE (reference sequence). This CDR3 reads CASSLGGTGVQPQHF. The CDR3 nucleotides are TGTGCCAGCAGCTTGGGCGGGACAGGGGTACAGCCCCAGCATTTT.

As concerns this clonotype: At one end the junction does not follow the germline gene, possibly because of a read error. The rearrangement uses TRBV5-4 and TRBJ2-5, with D tentatively TRBD1 (7 bases). Germline assignment: CDR1 SGHNT and CDR2 YYREEE (reference sequence). This CDR3 contains 17 residues. DNA for the CDR3: TGTGTCAGCAGCTTGGGGGGTGTCAGGGGGGTCGAAGAGACCCAGTACTTC. Its protein product is CVSSLGGVRGVEETQYF.

The table lists this clonotype with a few counts. The CDR3 DNA follows: TGTGCCAGCAGTGCTGTCCTCCGAATGGGGACTGAAGCTTTCTTT. It encodes CASSAVLRMGTEAFF. J is TRBJ1-1 and V is TRBV12-3 or TRBV12-4; D ambiguous. There are 15 residues in the CDR3. V lost 5 bases, J lost 5 bases, and 18 bases lay in between.

As concerns this clonotype: Since a much larger clone is just one base distant, this may be a read error. CDR3 DNA: TGTGCCAGCAGCGTCCAGATTTACAAGCAGTACTTC. This codes for CASSVQIYKQYF. This chain uses TRBV6-2 or TRBV6-3 with TRBJ2-7; unclear D gene. Germline V gene sequence: CDR1 MNHEY, CDR2 SVGEGT. V dropped 6 bases and J dropped 8 bases, with 14 bases sitting between them. The CDR3 runs 12 residues.

A note on this clonotype: A much larger clone is a single base away; this may be a read error. V gene TRBV12-3 or TRBV12-4 combines with J gene TRBJ1-2; no clear D gene. The CDR3 loop spans 13 amino acids. With 1 base removed from V and 10 bases from J, the gap between germline ends came to 13 bases. This chain's CDR3 is CASSLVATDVYTF. The CDR3 DNA reads TGTGCCAGCAGTTTAGTCGCTACCGATGTCTACACCTTC.

Notes on this clonotype: The junction and the germline gene differ at one end; a read error may be behind it. V is TRBV11-2 and J is TRBJ1-4; D unresolved. This CDR3 is 13 amino acids long. Germline V gene lookup returns CDR1 SGHAT and CDR2 FQNNGV. The CDR3 bases are TGTGCCAGCAGCTTAGGATCGGATGAAAAACTGTTATTT. It specifies CASSLGSDEKLLF.

This clonotype was found many times. This chain links TRBV4-2 with TRBJ2-2; 10 nucleotides agree with TRBD2. Germline values: CDR1 LGHNA, CDR2 YNFKEQ. This CDR3 is built from 16 residues. V gave up 0 bases and J gave up 7 bases; unmatched junction bases: 5. The CDR3 reads CASSQEFASGSGELFF. CDR3 in DNA: TGTGCCAGCAGCCAAGAATTTGCTAGCGGGAGCGGGGAGCTGTTTTTT.

In its sample, this clonotype was seen a few times. Just one base apart from a much larger clone, this may be a read error. This chain links TRBV4-2 with TRBJ1-2; D is unclear. Deletions cut 0 bases from V and 5 bases from J, with 22 bases between. In germline, CDR1 is LGHNA, CDR2 YNFKEQ. The CDR3 extends over 18 amino acids. The CDR3 loop is CASSQEPLQRVQLYGYTF. Here the CDR3 DNA reads TGTGCCAGCAGCCAAGAACCTTTACAGAGGGTACAGCTTTATGGCTACACCTTC.

This clonotype was detected only a few times. This sequence joins TRBV6-5 and TRBJ1-1, with D unresolved. Trimming removed 1 base from V and 2 bases from J, with 11 bases in between. CDR3 size: 15 residues. Germline lookup yields CDR1 MNHEY and CDR2 SVGAGI. Written as DNA, the CDR3 is TGTGCCAGCAGTTACTTCGGGCGAGGCAACACTGAAGCTTTCTTT. As protein: CASSYFGRGNTEAFF.